The 13 T cell receptor beta chains below all came from one sample that was sequenced in a study of chemoradiotherapy in HPV16-positive cancers. The data were produced by immunoSEQ multiplex PCR, yet TCRdb's version contains in-frame clones alone and is incomplete. This table holds over 15,000 clones, under 90% found once. The sequencing used blood, collected from a patient who underwent chemoradiotherapy. These receptor sequences come from a human donor with HPV-associated anogenital cancer.

This chain connects TRBV4-1 to TRBJ2-5; D uncertain. The J call may be incorrect, as the DNA end agrees better with TRBJ2-7. This CDR3 region has 11 residues. CDR1 and CDR2 from the germline V gene are MGHRA and YSYEKL. This CDR3 is CASSQEYEQYF. CDR3 DNA: TGCGCCAGCAGCCAAGAATACGAGCAGTACTTC.

The chain joins TRBV5-6 to TRBJ1-5; the D is unclear. V lost 2 bases to trimming and J lost 3 bases, with 9 bases between them. This CDR3 has 14 amino acids. CDR1 and CDR2 (germline): SGHDT, YYEEEE. CDR3 nucleotides: TGTGCCAGCAGCTTAGGGAGCGCCAATCAGCCCCAGCATTTT. Its protein is CASSLGSANQPQHF. Variable domain in full (rest from reference TRBV5-6 and TRBJ1-5): DAGVTQSPTHLIKTRGQQVTLRCSPKSGHDTVSWYQQALGQGPQFIFQYYEEEERQRGNFPDRFSGHQFPNYSSELNVNALLLGDSALYLCASSLGSANQPQHFGDGTRLSIL.

This rearrangement joins TRBV6-5 to TRBJ2-6; D unresolved. V lost 6 bases to trimming and J lost 0 bases, with 9 bases between them. Germline lookup yields CDR1 MNHEY and CDR2 SVGAGI. The CDR3 extends over 15 amino acids. The CDR3, as DNA: TGTGCCAGCAGCAAAAGTAGCTCTGGGGCCAACGTCCTGACTTTC. Translating it yields CASSKSSSGANVLTF.

The rearrangement joins TRBV7-9 to TRBJ1-5; no definite D call. The V and J ends lost 1 base and 7 bases respectively, with 8 bases between them. The CDR3 loop spans 13 amino acids. Germline V gene lookup returns CDR1 SEHNR and CDR2 FQNEAQ (reference sequence). As DNA, the CDR3 is TGTGCCAGCAGCTTAGGGGCCGAGCAGCCCCAGCATTTT. Translating it yields CASSLGAEQPQHF.

The chain is built from TRBV14 and TRBJ2-3; D might be TRBD2 (5 bases). The V end lost 3 bases, the J end lost 9 bases, and 16 bases lay between the germline ends. CDR3 length: 14 amino acids. Germline assignment: CDR1 SGHDN and CDR2 FVKESK. The CDR3 DNA sequence: TGTGCCAGCAGCCAGCTAAGTGGCCGCGGGACGCAGTATTTT. Protein product: CASSQLSGRGTQYF.

This chain connects TRBV5-1 to TRBJ1-3, with D unresolved. The germline V gene encodes CDR1 SGHRS and CDR2 YFSETQ. The CDR3 is 13 amino acids. V was shortened by 2 bases and J by 4 bases, with 7 bases between the two germline ends. Written as DNA, the CDR3 is TGCGCCAGCAGCTTCGAACAGGGAAACACCATATATTTT. This gives the protein CASSFEQGNTIYF. Full variable domain (outside the CDR3, taken from reference TRBV5-1 and TRBJ1-3): KAGVTQTPRYLIKTRGQQVTLSCSPISGHRSVSWYQQTPGQGLQFLFEYFSETQRNKGNFPGRFSGRQFSNSRSEMNVSTLELGDSALYLCASSFEQGNTIYFGEGSWLTVV.

This clone was observed a few times. This rearrangement joins TRBV5-1 to TRBJ2-2; D uncertain. This CDR3 contains 14 residues. Looked up from germline, CDR1 is SGHRS and CDR2 is YFSETQ. Trimming shortened V by 1 base and J by 1 base, and 5 bases separated the two germline ends. The CDR3 nucleotides are TGCGCCAGCAGCTTGTCAGGGAACACCGGGGAGCTGTTTTTT. Translation gives CASSLSGNTGELFF.

The chain has TRBV5-1 and TRBJ2-5, with TRBD2 matching over 13 bases. This CDR3 region has 16 residues. V was clipped by 0 bases and J by 5 bases; unmatched bases: 4. Looked up from germline, CDR1 is SGHRS and CDR2 is YFSETQ. This chain's CDR3 is CASSLGTSGGVETQYF. The CDR3 nucleotides are TGCGCCAGCAGCTTGGGGACTAGCGGGGGAGTGGAGACCCAGTACTTC.

This clone showed up just a few times. V usage is TRBV7-9 and J usage is TRBJ2-3; D ambiguous. The V gene lost 4 bases and the J gene lost 0 bases, with 8 bases spanning the gap. Germline V gene sequence: CDR1 SEHNR, CDR2 FQNEAQ (reference sequence). The CDR3 has 14 residues. This chain's CDR3 is CASSWSVSTDTQYF. CDR3 DNA sequence: TGTGCCAGCAGCTGGAGCGTTAGCACAGATACGCAGTATTTT. Using reference TRBV7-9 and TRBJ2-3 for the parts outside the CDR3, the full variable domain is DTGVSQNPRHKITKRGQNVTFRCDPISEHNRLYWYRQTLGQGPEFLTYFQNEAQLEKSRLLSDRFSAERPKGSFSTLEIQRTEQGDSAMYLCASSWSVSTDTQYFGPGTRLTVL.

The chain links TRBV27 to TRBJ1-4; maybe TRBD1 (6 bases). CDR1 is MNHEY and CDR2 is SMNVEV in the germline V gene (reference sequence). V lost 2 bases and J lost 5, with 15 bases in between. The length of the CDR3 is 16 residues. CDR3 coding DNA: TGTGCCAGCAGTTTACGAGCCAGGGGTTTAAATGAAAAACTGTTTTTT. This sequence encodes CASSLRARGLNEKLFF.

V is TRBV4-1 and J is TRBJ2-3; D gene unclear. The CDR3 is 14 residues long. Trimming shortened V by 1 base and J by 6 bases, and 11 bases separated the two germline ends. CDR1 and CDR2 (germline): MGHRA, YSYEKL. The CDR3 is CASSQVRSLDTQYF. CDR3 nucleotides: TGCGCCAGCAGCCAAGTGCGGTCACTCGATACGCAGTATTTT.

The V gene is TRBV9, the J gene TRBJ1-2; D perhaps matches TRBD1 (6 bases). Germline loops: CDR1 SGDLS, CDR2 YYNGEE. The ends were cut back, 4 bases at V and 0 bases at J, with 16 bases in the middle. The CDR3 consists of 16 residues. The CDR3: CASSLGGGSPNYGYTF. CDR3 bases: TGTGCCAGCAGCCTTGGGGGGGGCTCACCTAACTATGGCTACACCTTC.

This clone appeared a single time. The chain joins TRBV5-1 to TRBJ1-4, with TRBD1 identical over 7 bases. Germline V CDR1 and CDR2: SGHRS, YFSETQ. The CDR3 runs to 14 residues. V shed 0 bases and J 4 bases; nucleotides not matched to a gene: 0. This chain's CDR3 is CASSLGQGNEKLFF. The CDR3 region has the DNA TGCGCCAGCAGCTTGGGACAGGGTAATGAAAAACTGTTTTTT.